A selection of T cell receptor beta chains follows, all from one sample in a study of T cells in Graves' hyperthyroidism and ophthalmopathy. MiXCR was run by TCRdb on the multiplex PCR reads, yielding one entry per CDR3 protein. This repertoire shows some 300,000 distinct CDR3 sequences, approximately 19% found once; its top ten account for about 35%. The material sequenced was blood. The source is a man aged 50 to 60 with Graves' ophthalmopathy. Both conserved end residues are part of each CDR3. Fields, in order: clone size, V gene, J gene, CDR3 protein. Clone sizes are given selectively: once, few, many, or a class where the clone is expanded.

>few|TRBV4-2|TRBJ2-1
CASSPRTTLALDNEQFF
>many|TRBV6-1|TRBJ1-2
CASSEQGRGYGYTF
>many|TRBV20-1|TRBJ2-7
CSEEGGLAGSSYEQYF
>NA|TRBV24-1|TRBJ1-2
CATSAAGTGSGYTF
>NA|TRBV27|TRBJ2-2
CASSLDSAGGANTGELFF
>few|TRBV4-1|TRBJ2-7
CASSQAEEQYF
>NA|TRBV10-3|TRBJ2-7
CAISDPGTGGSYEQYF
>NA|TRBV29-1|TRBJ2-5
CSVGNGQETQYF
>NA|TRBV18|TRBJ2-3
CASSPPWSPDTEPSTDTQYF
>many|TRBV30|TRBJ1-1
CAWSDTGTGITEAFF
>many|TRBV11-3|TRBJ2-2
CASSPSGRANTGELFF
>many|TRBV5-5|TRBJ1-1
CASSFYGEANTEAFF
>many|TRBV6-5|TRBJ2-4
CASSYLQGANIQYF
>many|TRBV29-1|TRBJ2-7
CSVTKAGGISEQYF
>NA|TRBV20-1|TRBJ1-1
CSGENTEAFF
>NA|TRBV4-2|TRBJ2-1
CASSQADRANEQFF
>NA|TRBV9|TRBJ2-4
CASSVSGGAQDIQYF
>NA|TRBV9|TRBJ2-7
CASSVTSGRFEQYF
>NA|TRBV6-1|TRBJ1-1
CASDRGGNTEAFF
>many|TRBV5-1|TRBJ1-1
CASSSGGGTEAFF
>NA|TRBV20-1|TRBJ1-3
CSANRDPGNTIYF
>NA|TRBV7-3|TRBJ1-1
CASSSEGNTEAFF
>many|TRBV7-3|TRBJ2-1
CASSPNWGGGHNEQFF
>many|TRBV2|TRBJ1-1
CASIPTRQNTEAFF
>NA|TRBV29-1|TRBJ2-5
CSVFRLSGVQETQYF
>NA|TRBV11-2|TRBJ2-2
CASSFRTSGDGELFF
>NA|TRBV6-1|TRBJ1-5
CASSAGTGVSNQPQHF
>NA|TRBV19|TRBJ1-2
CASNTRHPPNYGYTF
>many|TRBV24-1|TRBJ1-5
CATSAFGPNQPQHF
>few|TRBV5-6|TRBJ1-1
CASSAQGTGEAFF
>many|TRBV28|TRBJ2-7
CASSPGLAVWYEQYF
>NA|TRBV28|TRBJ1-3
CASSLVRAGGNTIYF
>many|TRBV6-1|TRBJ2-2
CASSEEYGSGAGELFF
>once|TRBV19|TRBJ2-1
CASSTWTSRNEQFF
>NA|TRBV28|TRBJ2-5
CASSLGDGAQYF
>few|TRBV15|TRBJ2-1
CATSRQGASEQFF
>few|TRBV18|TRBJ2-1
CASSPGTHNEQFF
>NA|TRBV5-6|TRBJ1-5
CASSPHPGWGQPQHF
>NA|TRBV20-1|TRBJ2-3
CSAFLAGGTTDTQYF
>NA|TRBV6-4|TRBJ2-2
CASSDVGGHTGELFF
>many|TRBV11-2|TRBJ2-5
CASSLRIDGTQYF
>many|TRBV2|TRBJ2-7
CASTQGYEQYF
>many|TRBV3-1|TRBJ1-1
CASSHRGTEAFF
>few|TRBV6-4|TRBJ1-1
CASRVEGGMNTEAFF
>few|TRBV4-1|TRBJ2-7
CASSQVDRGSYEQYF
>many|TRBV2|TRBJ2-3
CASSEAESSGTPDTQYF
>NA|TRBV10-2|TRBJ1-5
CASSRTASSGLPQHF
>many|TRBV28|TRBJ1-1
CASPGTLNTEAFF
>NA|TRBV5-1|TRBJ2-3
CASSSRLGPQDTQYF
>many|TRBV20-1|TRBJ2-7
CSAKGGAGASGPTYEQYF
>NA|TRBV6-1|TRBJ1-5
CASSSTHAFRQPQHF
>many|TRBV7-6|TRBJ1-1
CASSFEVNTEAFF
>many|TRBV20-1|TRBJ2-5
CSARGQNLQTQYF